This record looks at one T cell receptor beta chain sequence and its context. These data belong to a study of OX40 agonist ivuxolimab in advanced cancers. Some clones are missing from TCRdb's copy, which holds only in-frame ones; the method was immunoSEQ multiplex PCR. This table holds about 69,000 clones, around 89% found once. Trimming cost V 4 bases and J 6 bases, with 9 bases left between them. The CDR3 has 13 residues. Germline CDR1 and CDR2: LGHNA and YSLEER. The sample was CD4+ or CD8+ T cells sorted from blood, taken in a trial of the OX40 agonist ivuxolimab. The V gene is TRBV4-3, the J gene TRBJ2-2; D is ambiguous. The clonotype comes from an adult with an advanced solid tumor such as melanoma, head and neck, liver or kidney cancer. The CDR3 region has the DNA TGCGCCAGCAGCCTGGGTGTGTCCGGGGAGCTGTTTTTT. The encoded protein is CASSLGVSGELFF.